This TCR beta chain was found in a study of blood T cell repertoires in COVID-19. Repertoires were generated with immunoSEQ multiplex PCR, while TCRdb's copy carries only in-frame clones and drops some. The table shows around 300,000 clones, with approximately 89% occurring only once. The germline gives CDR1 SEHNR, CDR2 FQNEAQ (reference sequence). V was clipped by 3 bases and J by 2 bases, with 16 bases between them. This CDR3 spans 16 amino acids. This clone was observed a few times. The receptor was derived from a woman aged 30 to 39 with COVID-19, enrolled during active disease. Source material: peripheral blood. V usage is TRBV7-9 and J usage is TRBJ1-2, with D perhaps TRBD1 (6 bases). CDR3: CASSFLLRTANYGYTF. Here the CDR3 DNA reads TGTGCCAGCAGCTTTCTTTTGAGGACAGCGAACTATGGCTACACCTTC.